This TCR beta chain comes out of a study of blood T cell repertoires in COVID-19. Across the study: COVID-19 samples, acute and convalescent, were from the United States, Italy and Spain. PBMCs, B-cell-depleted T cells, or T cells provided the cDNA or gDNA that made up the material.

Here immunoSEQ multiplex PCR was the method, and the copy in TCRdb shows in-frame clones only, minus some. The table records 110,000 to 150,000 clones, roughly three quarters of them present only once. With 7 bases removed from V and 4 bases from J, the gap between germline ends came to 7 bases. Germline V CDR1 and CDR2: SNHLY, FYNNEI. The CDR3 sequence is 11 residues long. The sample taken for sequencing was peripheral blood. The chain recombines TRBV2 with TRBJ1-1; a possible D gene is TRBD1 (5 bases). This receptor was taken from a man in his sixties with acute or convalescent COVID-19. CDR3 amino acids: CASMGGTEAFF. CDR3 DNA: TGTGCCAGCATGGGGGGCACTGAAGCTTTCTTT.